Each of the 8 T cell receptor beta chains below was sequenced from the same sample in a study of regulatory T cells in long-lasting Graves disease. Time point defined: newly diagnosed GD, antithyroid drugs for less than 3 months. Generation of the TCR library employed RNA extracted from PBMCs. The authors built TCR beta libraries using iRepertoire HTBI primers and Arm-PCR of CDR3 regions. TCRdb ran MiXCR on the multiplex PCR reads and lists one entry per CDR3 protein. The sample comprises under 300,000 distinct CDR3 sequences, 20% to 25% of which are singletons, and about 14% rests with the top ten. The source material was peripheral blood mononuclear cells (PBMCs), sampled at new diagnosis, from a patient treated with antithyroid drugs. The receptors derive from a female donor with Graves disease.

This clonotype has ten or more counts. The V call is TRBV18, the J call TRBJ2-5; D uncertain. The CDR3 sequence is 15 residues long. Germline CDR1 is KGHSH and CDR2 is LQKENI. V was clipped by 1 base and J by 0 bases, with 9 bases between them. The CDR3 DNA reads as TGTGCCAGCTCACCACTAGCAGCCAACCAAGAGACCCAGTACTTC. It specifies CASSPLAANQETQYF.

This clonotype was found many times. The CDR3 sequence is CSARTGNTIYF. The CDR3 DNA sequence: TGCAGTGCTAGAACTGGAAACACCATATATTTT. The chain joins TRBV20-1 to TRBJ1-3; unclear D gene. Germline V gene data show CDR1 as DFQATT and CDR2 as SNEGSKA (reference sequence). CDR3 length: 11 amino acids. V lost 2 bases and J lost 2, with 1 base in between.

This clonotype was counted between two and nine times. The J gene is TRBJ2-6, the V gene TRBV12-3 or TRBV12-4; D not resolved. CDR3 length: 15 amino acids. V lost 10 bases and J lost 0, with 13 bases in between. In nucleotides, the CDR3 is TGTGCCATCCAACCGCCGCGCTCTGGGGCCAACGTCCTGACTTTC. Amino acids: CAIQPPRSGANVLTF.

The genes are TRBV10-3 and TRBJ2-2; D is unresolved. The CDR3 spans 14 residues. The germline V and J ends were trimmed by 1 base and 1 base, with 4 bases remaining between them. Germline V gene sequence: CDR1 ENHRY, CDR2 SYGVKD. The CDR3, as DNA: TGTGCCATCAGTGAGTTGGGGAACACCGGGGAGCTGTTTTTT. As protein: CAISELGNTGELFF.

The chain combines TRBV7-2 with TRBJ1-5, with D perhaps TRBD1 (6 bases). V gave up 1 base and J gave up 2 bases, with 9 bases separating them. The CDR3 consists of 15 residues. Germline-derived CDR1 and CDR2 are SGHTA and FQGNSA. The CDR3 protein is CASSLDRARNQPQHF. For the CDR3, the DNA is TGTGCCAGCAGCTTAGACAGGGCTCGCAATCAGCCCCAGCATTTT.

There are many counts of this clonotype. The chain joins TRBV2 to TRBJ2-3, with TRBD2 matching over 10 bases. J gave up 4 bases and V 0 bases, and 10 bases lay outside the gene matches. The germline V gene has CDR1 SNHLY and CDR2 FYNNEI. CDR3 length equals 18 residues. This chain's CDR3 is CASSEAKWPGTSADTQYF. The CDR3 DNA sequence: TGTGCCAGCAGTGAAGCCAAGTGGCCCGGGACTAGCGCAGATACGCAGTATTTT.

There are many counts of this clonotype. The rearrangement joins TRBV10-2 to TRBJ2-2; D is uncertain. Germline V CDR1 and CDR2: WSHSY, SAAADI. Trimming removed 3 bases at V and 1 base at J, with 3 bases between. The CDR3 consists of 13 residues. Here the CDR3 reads CASSDQNTGELFF. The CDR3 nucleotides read TGCGCCAGCAGTGATCAGAACACCGGGGAGCTGTTTTTT.

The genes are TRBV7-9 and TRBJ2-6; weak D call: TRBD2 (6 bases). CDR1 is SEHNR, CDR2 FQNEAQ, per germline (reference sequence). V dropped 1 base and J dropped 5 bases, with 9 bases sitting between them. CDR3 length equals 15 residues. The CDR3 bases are TGTGCCAGCAGCTTAGGCGGGGCCAGGGCCAACGTCCTGACTTTC. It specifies CASSLGGARANVLTF.